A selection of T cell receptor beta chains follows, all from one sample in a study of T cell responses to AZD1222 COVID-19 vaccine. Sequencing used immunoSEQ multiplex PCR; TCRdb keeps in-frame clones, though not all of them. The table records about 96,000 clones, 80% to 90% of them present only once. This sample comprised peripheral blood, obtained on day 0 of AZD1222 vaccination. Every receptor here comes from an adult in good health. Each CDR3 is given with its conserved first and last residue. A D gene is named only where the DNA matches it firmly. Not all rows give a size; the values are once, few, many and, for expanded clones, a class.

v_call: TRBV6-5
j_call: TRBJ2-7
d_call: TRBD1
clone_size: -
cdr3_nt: TGTGCCACCGTGGACAGGGCAGACGAGCAGTACTTC
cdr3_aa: CATVDRADEQYF

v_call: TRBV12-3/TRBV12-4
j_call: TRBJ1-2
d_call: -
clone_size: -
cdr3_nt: TGTGCCAGCAGGGGGGGCGTGAACTATGGCTACACCTTC
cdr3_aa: CASRGGVNYGYTF

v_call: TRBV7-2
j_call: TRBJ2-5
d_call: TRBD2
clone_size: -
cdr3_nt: TGTGCCAGCAGCCTCGCGGGGGGCTCTGGGGAGACCCAGTACTTC
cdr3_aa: CASSLAGGSGETQYF

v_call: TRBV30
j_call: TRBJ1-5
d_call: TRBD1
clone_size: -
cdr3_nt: TGTGCCTGGGGGCGGACAGGGGAGTACAATCAGCCCCAGCATTTT
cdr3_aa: CAWGRTGEYNQPQHF

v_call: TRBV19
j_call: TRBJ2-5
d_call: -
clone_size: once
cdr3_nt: TGTGCCAGTAGTACCCTAGGGGGGGAGACCCAGTACTTC
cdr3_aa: CASSTLGGETQYF

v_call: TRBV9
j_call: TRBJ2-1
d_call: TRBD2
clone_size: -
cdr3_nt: TGTGCCAGCAGCGTAGTACCTAGCGGGGAAGCCCATGAGCAGTTCTTC
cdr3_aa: CASSVVPSGEAHEQFF

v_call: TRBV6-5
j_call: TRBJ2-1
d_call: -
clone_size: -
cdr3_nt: TGTGCCAGCAGGCCTGGCGGATTCTACAATGAGCAGTTCTTC
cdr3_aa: CASRPGGFYNEQFF

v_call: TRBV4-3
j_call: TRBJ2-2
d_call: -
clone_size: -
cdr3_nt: TGCGCCAGCAGCCAAGAAGGGAGCTACCAGGGATTAGACACCGGGGAGCTGTTTTTT
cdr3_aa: CASSQEGSYQGLDTGELFF

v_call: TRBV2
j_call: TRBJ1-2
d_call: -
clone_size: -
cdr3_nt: TGTGCCAGCAGTGATGAGGACAGCTATGGCTACACCTTC
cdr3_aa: CASSDEDSYGYTF

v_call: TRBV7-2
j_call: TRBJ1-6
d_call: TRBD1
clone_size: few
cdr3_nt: TGTGCCAGCAGCTTAGGCGGGACAGGCAATTCACCCCTCCACTTT
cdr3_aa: CASSLGGTGNSPLHF

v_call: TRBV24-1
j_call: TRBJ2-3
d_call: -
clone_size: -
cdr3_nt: TGTGCCACCAGTGATTTCGGCGAAGATACGCAGTATTTT
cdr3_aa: CATSDFGEDTQYF

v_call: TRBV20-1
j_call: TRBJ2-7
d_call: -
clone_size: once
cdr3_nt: TGCAGTGCTAGTCGGGGATCGTCCCTATACGAGCAGTACTTC
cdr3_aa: CSASRGSSLYEQYF

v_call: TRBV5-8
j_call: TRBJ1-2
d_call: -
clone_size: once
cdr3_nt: TGTGCCAGCAGCTTGGGGGGCATAAGGGAATATGGCTACACCTTC
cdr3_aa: CASSLGGIREYGYTF

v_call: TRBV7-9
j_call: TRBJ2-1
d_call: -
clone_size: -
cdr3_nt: TGTGCCAGCAGCGGAGGGGGAGTTGAGCAGTTCTTC
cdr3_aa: CASSGGGVEQFF

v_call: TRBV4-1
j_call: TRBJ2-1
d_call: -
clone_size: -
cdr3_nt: TGCGCCAGCAGCCACAGTTTTCCCTCCTACAATGAGCAGTTCTTC
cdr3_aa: CASSHSFPSYNEQFF

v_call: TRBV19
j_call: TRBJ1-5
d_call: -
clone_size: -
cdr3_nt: TGTGCCAGTAGATCTCCGGGGTTACGCAATCAGCCCCAGCATTTT
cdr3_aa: CASRSPGLRNQPQHF

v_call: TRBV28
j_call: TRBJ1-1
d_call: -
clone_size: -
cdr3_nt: TGTGCCAGCAGTTCCGCGGCCGGGGCAGGGGTGGGGAACACTGAAGCTTTCTTT
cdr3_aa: CASSSAAGAGVGNTEAFF

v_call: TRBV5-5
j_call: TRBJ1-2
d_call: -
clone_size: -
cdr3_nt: TGTGCCAGCAGCCAACTTGGTTCAGGGCTGGATGGCTACACCTTC
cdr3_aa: CASSQLGSGLDGYTF

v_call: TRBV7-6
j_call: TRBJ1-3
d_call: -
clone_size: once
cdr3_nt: TGTGCCAGCAGCCCCGCGACAGGACGCCGTTATGGAAACACCATATATTTT
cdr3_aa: CASSPATGRRYGNTIYF

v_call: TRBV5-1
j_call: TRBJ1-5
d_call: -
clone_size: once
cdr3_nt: TGCGCCAGCAGCTTGGGAGCAGGCTATAGCAATCAGCCCCAGCATTTT
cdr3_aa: CASSLGAGYSNQPQHF

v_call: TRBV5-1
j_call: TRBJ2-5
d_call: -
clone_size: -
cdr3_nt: TGCGCCAGCAGCTTGTCCCAAGAGACCCAGTACTTC
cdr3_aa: CASSLSQETQYF

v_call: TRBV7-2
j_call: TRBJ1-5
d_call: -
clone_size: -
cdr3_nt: TGTGCCAGCAGCTCGGAGACAGAAGTAATCAATCAGCCCCAGCATTTT
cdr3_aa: CASSSETEVINQPQHF

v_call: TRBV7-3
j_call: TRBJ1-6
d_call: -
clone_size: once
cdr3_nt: TGTGCCAGCAGCTTAGACAGGAATTCACCCCTCCACTTT
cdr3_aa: CASSLDRNSPLHF

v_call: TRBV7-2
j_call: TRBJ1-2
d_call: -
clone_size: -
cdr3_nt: TGTGCCAGCAGCTTAGTTGTGGTTGGCTATGGCTACACCTTC
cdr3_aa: CASSLVVVGYGYTF

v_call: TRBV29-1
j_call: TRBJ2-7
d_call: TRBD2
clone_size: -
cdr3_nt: TGCAGCGTTGAGTCCCTAGCGGGGTCATACGAGCAGTACTTC
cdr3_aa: CSVESLAGSYEQYF

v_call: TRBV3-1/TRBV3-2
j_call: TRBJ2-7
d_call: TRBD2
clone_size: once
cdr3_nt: TGTGCCAGCCGGGGGGGTCCCTTGTACGAGCAGTACTTC
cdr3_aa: CASRGGPLYEQYF

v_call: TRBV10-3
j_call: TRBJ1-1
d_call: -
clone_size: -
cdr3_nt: TGTGCCATCAGGGAGGGGGGAGACACTGAAGCTTTCTTT
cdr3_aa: CAIREGGDTEAFF

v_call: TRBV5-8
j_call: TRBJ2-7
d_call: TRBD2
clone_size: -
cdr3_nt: TGTGCCAGCCTGAAGAGCGGGGGGTACCACGAGCAGTACTTC
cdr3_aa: CASLKSGGYHEQYF

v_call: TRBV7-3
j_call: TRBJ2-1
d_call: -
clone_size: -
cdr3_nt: TGTGCCAGCAGCTCCGGAGTTTACAATGAGCAGTTCTTC
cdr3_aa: CASSSGVYNEQFF

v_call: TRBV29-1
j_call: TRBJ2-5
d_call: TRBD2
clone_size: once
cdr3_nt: TGCAGCGTTGCCCTAGCGGGGACCCAAGAGACCCAGTACTTC
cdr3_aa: CSVALAGTQETQYF

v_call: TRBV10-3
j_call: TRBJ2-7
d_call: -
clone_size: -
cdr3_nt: TGTGCCATCAGTGAAATTGGCTCCTACGAGCAGTACTTC
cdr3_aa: CAISEIGSYEQYF

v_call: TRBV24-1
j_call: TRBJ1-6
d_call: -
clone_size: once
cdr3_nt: TGTGCCACCAGTGCCGAGGGGGGTCGCTCCTATAATTCACCCCTCCACTTT
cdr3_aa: CATSAEGGRSYNSPLHF

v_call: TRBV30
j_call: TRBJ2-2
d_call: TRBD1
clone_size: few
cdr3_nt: TGTGCCTGTCCCCTGGGACAGACGAACACCGGGGAGCTGTTTTTT
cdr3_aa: CACPLGQTNTGELFF

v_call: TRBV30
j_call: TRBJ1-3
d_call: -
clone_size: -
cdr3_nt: TGTGCCTGGAAGGGCCTCCCGCTCTCTGGAAACACCATATATTTT
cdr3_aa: CAWKGLPLSGNTIYF

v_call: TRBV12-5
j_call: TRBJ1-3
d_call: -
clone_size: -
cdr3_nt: TGTGCTAGTGGTTTGGGGGGCCAGGGAGTAAGAAACACCATATATTTT
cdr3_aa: CASGLGGQGVRNTIYF

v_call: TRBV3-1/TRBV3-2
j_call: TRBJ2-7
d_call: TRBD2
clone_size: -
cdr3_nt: TGTGCCAGCAGCCGGACTAGCGGGACCGGTTTTTACTTC
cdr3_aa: CASSRTSGTGFYF

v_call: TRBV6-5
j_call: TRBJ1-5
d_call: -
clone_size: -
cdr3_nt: TGTGCCAGCAGTTCGGACATTGAAAGTCAGCCCCAGCATTTT
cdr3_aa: CASSSDIESQPQHF

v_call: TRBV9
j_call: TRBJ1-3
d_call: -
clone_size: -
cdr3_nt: TGTGCCAGCAGCCCCCAGGGAACTGGAAACACCATATATTTT
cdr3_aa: CASSPQGTGNTIYF

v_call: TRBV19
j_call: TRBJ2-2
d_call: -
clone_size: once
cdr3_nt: TGTGCCAGTAGTCCCGGGCCCCAGCAAATCACCGGGGAGCTGTTTTTT
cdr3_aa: CASSPGPQQITGELFF

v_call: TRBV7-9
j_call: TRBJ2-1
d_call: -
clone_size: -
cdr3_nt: TGTGCCAGCAGCTTCGGCCCAATAAAGGACAATGAGCAGTTCTTC
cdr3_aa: CASSFGPIKDNEQFF

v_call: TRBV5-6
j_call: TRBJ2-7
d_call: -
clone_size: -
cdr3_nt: TGTGCCAGCAGCCCCCTAGAGGGAAAGCAGTACTTC
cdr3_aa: CASSPLEGKQYF

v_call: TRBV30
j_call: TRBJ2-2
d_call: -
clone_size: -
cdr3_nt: TGTGCCTGGAAACAGGGTTTGGGGAACACCGGGGAGCTGTTTTTT
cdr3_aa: CAWKQGLGNTGELFF

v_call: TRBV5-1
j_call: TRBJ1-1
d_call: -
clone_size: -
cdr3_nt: TGCGCCAGCAGCTCCCAGGGAGGGGGCACTGAAGCTTTCTTT
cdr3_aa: CASSSQGGGTEAFF

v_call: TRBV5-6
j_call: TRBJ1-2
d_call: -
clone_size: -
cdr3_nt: TGTGCCAGCAGCTCCCTATCGGGGGCGATAACTAACTATGGCTACACCTTC
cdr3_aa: CASSSLSGAITNYGYTF

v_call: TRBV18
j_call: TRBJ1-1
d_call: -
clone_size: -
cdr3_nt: TGTGCCAGCTCACCGGGCGGAGGGGTGGGGAAGAACACTGAAGCTTTCTTT
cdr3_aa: CASSPGGGVGKNTEAFF

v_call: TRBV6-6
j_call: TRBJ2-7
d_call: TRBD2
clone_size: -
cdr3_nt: TGTGCCAGCACCGGGGGGGACAACTACGAGCAGTACTTC
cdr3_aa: CASTGGDNYEQYF

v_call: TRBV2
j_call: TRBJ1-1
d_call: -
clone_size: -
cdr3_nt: TGTGCCAGCAGTGTGGACAAGGCTGAAGCTTTCTTT
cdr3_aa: CASSVDKAEAFF

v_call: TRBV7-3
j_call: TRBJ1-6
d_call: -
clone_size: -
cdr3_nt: TGTGCCAGCAGCCAAACTCCTAATTCACCCCTCCACTTT
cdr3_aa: CASSQTPNSPLHF

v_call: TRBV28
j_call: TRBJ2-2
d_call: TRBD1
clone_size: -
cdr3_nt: TGTGCCAGCACCAGACAGGGTTCGAACACCGGGGAGCTGTTTTTT
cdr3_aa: CASTRQGSNTGELFF

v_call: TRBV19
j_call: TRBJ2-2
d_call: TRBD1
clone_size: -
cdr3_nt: TGTGCCAGTAGCACAGGGGCCCGGGACGGGAACACCGGGGAGCTGTTTTTT
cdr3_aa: CASSTGARDGNTGELFF

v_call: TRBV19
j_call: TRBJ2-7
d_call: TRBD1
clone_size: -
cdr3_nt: TGTGCCAGTAGTATTGGGACAGGGGGCTCCTACGAGCAGTACTTC
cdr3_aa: CASSIGTGGSYEQYF

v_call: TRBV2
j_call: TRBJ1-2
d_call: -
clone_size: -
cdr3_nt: TGTGCCAGCAGTGAAATTGAGGTCTTCTATGGCTACACCTTC
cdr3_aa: CASSEIEVFYGYTF

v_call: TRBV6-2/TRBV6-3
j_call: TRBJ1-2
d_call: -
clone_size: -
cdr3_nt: TGTGCCAGCAGTTACCGATTTAACCGACCGACGTCTAGCTATGGCTACACCTTC
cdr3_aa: CASSYRFNRPTSSYGYTF

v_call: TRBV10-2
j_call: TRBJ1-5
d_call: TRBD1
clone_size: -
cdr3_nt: TGCGCCAGCAGGGGGACAGGGAATCAGCCCCAGCATTTT
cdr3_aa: CASRGTGNQPQHF